The 9 T cell receptor beta chains given below trace back to one sample, sequenced in a study of radiotherapy plus CTLA-4 blockade in lung cancer. The method was immunoSEQ multiplex PCR; TCRdb's version includes in-frame clones alone and lacks a portion of them. The sample carries 70,000 to 90,000 clones, around 80% recorded once. The material sequenced was peripheral blood, taken from a patient treated with radiotherapy plus ipilimumab. The receptor set was obtained from a human donor with non-small cell lung cancer who had stable disease on radiotherapy plus ipilimumab.

The chain couples TRBV5-1 to TRBJ2-3, with a possible D match to TRBD2 (6 bases). Trimming took 0 bases from V and 1 from J, leaving 12 bases between them. This CDR3 is built from 16 residues. The V gene's germline CDR1 is SGHRS and CDR2 YFSETQ. Here the CDR3 DNA reads TGCGCCAGCAGCTTGGATGGGGGGAGCCGCACAGATACGCAGTATTTT. Amino acids: CASSLDGGSRTDTQYF.

This clone was seen only a few times. CDR3 loop: CASSSEREGLYEQYF. CDR3 in DNA: TGTGCCAGCAGCTCCGAGCGGGAGGGTCTGTACGAGCAGTACTTC. The chain recombines TRBV7-9 with TRBJ2-7; TRBD2 matches 10 bases. This CDR3 is 15 amino acids long. V lost 4 bases and J lost 4; bases outside the gene matches: 7. The V gene's germline CDR1 is SEHNR and CDR2 FQNEAQ (reference sequence).

The J gene is TRBJ2-5, the V gene TRBV5-1; 10 positions agree with TRBD2. Germline lookup yields CDR1 SGHRS and CDR2 YFSETQ. V gave up 5 bases and J gave up 5 bases; unmatched junction bases: 6. CDR3 size: 14 residues. CDR3 DNA: TGCGCCAGCAGTTCCCTAGCGGGAGTTGAGACCCAGTACTTC. Its translation is CASSSLAGVETQYF.

The chain employs TRBV18 and TRBJ2-2, with D possibly being TRBD2 (6 bases). The V gene lost 2 bases and the J gene lost 1 base, with 11 bases spanning the gap. Germline loops: CDR1 KGHSH, CDR2 LQKENI. The CDR3 spans 16 residues. The chain's CDR3 is CASSPLGGLNTGELFF. The CDR3 DNA sequence: TGTGCCAGCTCACCATTGGGAGGTTTGAACACCGGGGAGCTGTTTTTT.

J is TRBJ2-7 and V is TRBV10-2, with 8 bases aligning to TRBD1. CDR1 and CDR2 from the germline V gene are WSHSY and SAAADI. CDR3 length: 12 residues. The V segment lost 5 bases and the J segment 6 bases; nucleotides outside the gene matches: 3. CDR3 bases: TGCGCCAGCAGTCCTACAGGGGGCGAGCAGTACTTC. Translation gives CASSPTGGEQYF.

This chain uses TRBV5-4 with TRBJ2-5; D not resolved. This CDR3 spans 14 amino acids. V was shortened by 4 bases and J by 5 bases, with 15 bases between the two germline ends. Germline values: CDR1 SGHNT, CDR2 YYREEE (reference sequence). CDR3 loop: CASSPKGPEETQYF. CDR3 bases: TGTGCCAGCAGCCCCAAGGGTCCGGAGGAGACCCAGTACTTC.

The CDR3 loop is CASSLSRGSVYEQYF. The CDR3 bases are TGTGCCAGCAGCTTGTCCCGGGGGAGCGTCTACGAGCAGTACTTC. The chain has TRBV5-4 and TRBJ2-7; maybe TRBD2 (6 bases). Per germline, CDR1 SGHNT and CDR2 YYREEE (reference sequence). The germline V and J ends were trimmed by 1 base and 3 bases, with 14 bases remaining between them. The CDR3 is 15 residues long.

This chain connects TRBV9 to TRBJ1-2; D is uncertain. Trimming removed 7 bases at V and 6 bases at J, with 16 bases between. CDR1 SGDLS and CDR2 YYNGEE come from the germline V gene. CDR3 length: 13 amino acids. Written as DNA, the CDR3 is TGTGCCAGCTCCAGCACCTTAACGGATGGCTACACCTTC. It is translated as CASSSTLTDGYTF.

The chain is built from TRBV5-1 and TRBJ2-7, with unresolved D. Germline V gene data show CDR1 as SGHRS and CDR2 as YFSETQ. The length of the CDR3 is 13 residues. Trimming pared 2 bases from V and 1 base from J, leaving 7 bases between. For the CDR3, the DNA is TGCGCCAGCAGCTTCAGGAATTCCTACGAGCAGTACTTC. It yields the protein CASSFRNSYEQYF.